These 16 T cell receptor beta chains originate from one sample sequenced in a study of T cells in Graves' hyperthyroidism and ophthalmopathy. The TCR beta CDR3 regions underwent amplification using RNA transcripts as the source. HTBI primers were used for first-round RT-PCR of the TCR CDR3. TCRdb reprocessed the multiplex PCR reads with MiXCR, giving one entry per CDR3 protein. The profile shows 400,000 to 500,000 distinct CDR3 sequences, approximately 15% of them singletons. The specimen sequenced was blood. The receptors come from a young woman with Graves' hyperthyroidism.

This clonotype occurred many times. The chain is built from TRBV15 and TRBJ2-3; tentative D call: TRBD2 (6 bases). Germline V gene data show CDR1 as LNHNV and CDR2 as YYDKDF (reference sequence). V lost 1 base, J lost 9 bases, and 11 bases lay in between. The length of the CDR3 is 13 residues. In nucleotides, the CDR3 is TGTGCCACCAGCAGAGGGACTGGAGGGACGCAGTATTTT. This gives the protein CATSRGTGGTQYF.

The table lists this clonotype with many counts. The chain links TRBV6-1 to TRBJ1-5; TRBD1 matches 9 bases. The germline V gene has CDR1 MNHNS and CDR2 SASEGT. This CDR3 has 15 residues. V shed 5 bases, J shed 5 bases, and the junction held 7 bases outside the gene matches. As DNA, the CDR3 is TGTGCCAGCAGTTTCGGGACAGGGTTCGATCAGCCCCAGCATTTT. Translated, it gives CASSFGTGFDQPQHF.

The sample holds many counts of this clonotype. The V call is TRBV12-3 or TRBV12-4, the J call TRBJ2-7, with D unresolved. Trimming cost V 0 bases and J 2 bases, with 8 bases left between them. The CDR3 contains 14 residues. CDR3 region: CASSLAPGAYEQYF. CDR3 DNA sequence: TGTGCCAGCAGTTTAGCGCCAGGAGCCTACGAGCAGTACTTC.

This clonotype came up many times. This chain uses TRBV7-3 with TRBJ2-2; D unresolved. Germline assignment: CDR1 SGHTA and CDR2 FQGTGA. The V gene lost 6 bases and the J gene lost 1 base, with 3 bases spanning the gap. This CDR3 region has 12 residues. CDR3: CASSRNTGELFF. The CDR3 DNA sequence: TGTGCCAGCAGTCGGAACACCGGGGAGCTGTTTTTT.

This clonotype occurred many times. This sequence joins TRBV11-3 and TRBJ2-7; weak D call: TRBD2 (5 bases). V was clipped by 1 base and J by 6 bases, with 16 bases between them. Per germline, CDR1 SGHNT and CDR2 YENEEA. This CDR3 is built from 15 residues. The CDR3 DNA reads TGTGCCAGCAGCTTAGGAGGCGCCCGCCGGGGCGAGCAGTACTTC. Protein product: CASSLGGARRGEQYF.

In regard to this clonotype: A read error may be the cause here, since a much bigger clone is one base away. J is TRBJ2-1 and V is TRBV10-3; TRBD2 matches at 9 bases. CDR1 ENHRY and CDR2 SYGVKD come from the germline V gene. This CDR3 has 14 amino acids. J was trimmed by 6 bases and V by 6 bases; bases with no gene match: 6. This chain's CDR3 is CAIRGGTSTNEQFF. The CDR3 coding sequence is TGTGCCATCAGAGGGGGGACTAGCACCAATGAGCAGTTCTTC.

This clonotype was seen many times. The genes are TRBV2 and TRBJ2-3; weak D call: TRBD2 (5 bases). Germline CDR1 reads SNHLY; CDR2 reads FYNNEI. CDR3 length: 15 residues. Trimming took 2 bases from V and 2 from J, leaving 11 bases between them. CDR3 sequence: CASSEPGILTDTQYF. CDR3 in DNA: TGTGCCAGCAGTGAACCGGGGATACTCACAGATACGCAGTATTTT.

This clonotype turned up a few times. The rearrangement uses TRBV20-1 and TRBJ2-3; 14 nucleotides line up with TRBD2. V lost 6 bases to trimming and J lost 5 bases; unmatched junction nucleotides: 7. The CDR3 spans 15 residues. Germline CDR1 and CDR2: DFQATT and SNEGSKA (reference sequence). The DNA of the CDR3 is TGCAGTGCGAGCGGGACTAGCGGGAGAGGAGATACGCAGTATTTT. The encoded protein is CSASGTSGRGDTQYF.

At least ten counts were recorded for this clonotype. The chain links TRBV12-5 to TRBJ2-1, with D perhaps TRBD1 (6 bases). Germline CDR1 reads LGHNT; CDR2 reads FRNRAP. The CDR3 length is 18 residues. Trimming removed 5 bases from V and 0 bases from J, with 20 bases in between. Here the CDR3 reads CASGPLRGSPSSYNEQFF. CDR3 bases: TGTGCTAGTGGTCCCCTTAGGGGGAGCCCGAGCTCCTACAATGAGCAGTTCTTC.

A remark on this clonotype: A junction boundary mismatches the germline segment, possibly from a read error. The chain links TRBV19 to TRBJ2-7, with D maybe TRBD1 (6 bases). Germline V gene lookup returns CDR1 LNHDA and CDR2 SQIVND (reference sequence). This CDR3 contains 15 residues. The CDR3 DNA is TGTGCCCCGGTAGGCAGGGGTGACTCTAGCTACGAGCAGCACTTC. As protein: CAPVGRGDSSYEQHF.

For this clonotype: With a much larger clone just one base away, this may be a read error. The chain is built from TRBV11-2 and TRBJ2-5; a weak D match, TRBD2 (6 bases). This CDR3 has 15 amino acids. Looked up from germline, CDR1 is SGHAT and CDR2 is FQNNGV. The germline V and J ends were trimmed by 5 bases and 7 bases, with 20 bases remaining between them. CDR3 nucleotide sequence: TGTGCCAGCAGCCCGACCCCGGCGGGATGGGGGACCCAGTACTTC. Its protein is CASSPTPAGWGTQYF.

The CDR3: CSARDEGIGNSPLHF. CDR3 bases: TGCAGTGCCAGGGACGAGGGGATAGGTAATTCACCCCTCCACTTT. The gene calls are TRBV20-1 and TRBJ1-6, with a tentative D call TRBD1 (5 bases). The CDR3 extends over 15 amino acids. Per the germline V gene, CDR1 is DFQATT and CDR2 is SNEGSKA (reference sequence). V lost 6 bases and J 6 bases, leaving 18 bases between the germline ends.

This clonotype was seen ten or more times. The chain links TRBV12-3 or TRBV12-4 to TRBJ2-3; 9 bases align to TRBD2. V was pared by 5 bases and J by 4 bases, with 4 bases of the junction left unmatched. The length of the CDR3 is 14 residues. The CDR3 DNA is TGTGCCAGCAGTGTTGGACTAGCGTCAGATACGCAGTATTTT. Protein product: CASSVGLASDTQYF.

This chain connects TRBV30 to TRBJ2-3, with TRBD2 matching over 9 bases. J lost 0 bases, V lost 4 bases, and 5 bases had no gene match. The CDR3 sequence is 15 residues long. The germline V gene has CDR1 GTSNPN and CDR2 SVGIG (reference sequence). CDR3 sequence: CAWILAGRSTDTQYF. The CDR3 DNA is TGTGCCTGGATCCTAGCGGGGAGGAGCACAGATACGCAGTATTTT.

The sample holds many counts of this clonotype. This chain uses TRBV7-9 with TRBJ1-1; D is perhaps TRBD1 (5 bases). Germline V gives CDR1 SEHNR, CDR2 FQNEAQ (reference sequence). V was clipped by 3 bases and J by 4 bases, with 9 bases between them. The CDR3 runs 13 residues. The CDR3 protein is CASSFEGPTEAFF. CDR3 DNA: TGTGCCAGCAGCTTTGAGGGGCCCACTGAAGCTTTCTTT.

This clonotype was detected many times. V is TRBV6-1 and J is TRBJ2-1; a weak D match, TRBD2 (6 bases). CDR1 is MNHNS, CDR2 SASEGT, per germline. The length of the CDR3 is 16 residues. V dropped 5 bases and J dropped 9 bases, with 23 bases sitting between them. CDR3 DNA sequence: TGTGCCAGCAGTCCGCGACTAGTTTTAGAGGCTGGTGAGCAGTTCTTC. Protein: CASSPRLVLEAGEQFF.